This T cell receptor (beta chain) derives from a study of glioma-infiltrating T cells. Findings of the study overall: Non-neoplastic patients had below-expected tissue-blood divergence, while all gliomas exceeded expectation. Only very few CDR3 sequences appeared in both tissue and blood.

Regarding this clonotype: What it binds is unknown.

The CDR3 runs to 12 residues. V shed 5 bases, J shed 12 bases, and the junction held 4 bases outside the gene matches. Looked up from germline, CDR1 is SNHLY and CDR2 is FYNNEI. TCR alpha and beta CDR3 regions were amplified from RNA using iRepertoire nested multiplex PCR. Tissue mRNA or PBMC total RNA, roughly 85-450 ng, went into one-step reverse transcription and amplification. TCRdb independently ran MiXCR on the multiplex PCR reads; one entry per CDR3 protein. This table has about 190,000 distinct CDR3 sequences, around 32% appearing once. The chain couples TRBV2 to TRBJ2-4; TRBD2 aligns across 10 bases. The sample was glioma tissue, nonneoplastic brain tissue, or PBMCs (not recorded which). The TCR originated in a human donor with low-grade glioma or glioblastoma, undergoing nonglioma brain surgery, or in good health (not recorded which). Here the CDR3 DNA reads TGTGCCAGCAGTTCTAGCGGGAGCTCTCAGTACTTC. Residues: CASSSSGSSQYF.